These 20 T cell receptor beta chains were sequenced from one sample in a study of CD8 T cells in ankylosing spondylitis. TCRdb reprocessed the 5' RACE reads via MiXCR and lists one record per CDR3 protein. The sample carries 250,000 to 400,000 distinct CDR3 sequences, 11% recorded once. The sequenced sample consisted of blood, either unsorted or a sorted T cell fraction (not recorded which). The source of these receptors is a female donor with ankylosing spondylitis or in good health (not recorded which).

This clonotype was counted only a few times. The rearrangement links TRBV5-1 to TRBJ1-6, with 8 bases matching TRBD1. V was pared by 4 bases and J by 8 bases, with 5 bases of the junction left unmatched. The CDR3 totals 14 residues. CDR1 is SGHRS, CDR2 YFSETQ, per germline. The CDR3 is CASSGQGRDSPLHF. The CDR3 bases are TGCGCCAGCAGCGGACAGGGAAGGGATTCACCCCTCCACTTT.

This clonotype was detected many times. This chain uses TRBV27 with TRBJ2-5; 12 bases are shared with TRBD2. The CDR3 runs 14 residues. Per germline, CDR1 MNHEY and CDR2 SMNVEV (reference sequence). Germline trimming cut 8 bases from V and 4 bases from J; bases unmatched to any gene: 5. CDR3 amino acids: CASGAGLAGETQYF. The DNA for the CDR3 is TGTGCCAGCGGTGCGGGACTAGCGGGAGAGACCCAGTACTTC.

This clonotype appeared many times. This chain joins TRBV7-2 and TRBJ2-1, with TRBD2 matching over 10 bases. The germline V gene encodes CDR1 SGHTA and CDR2 FQGNSA. CDR3 length equals 15 residues. The J segment lost 7 bases and the V segment lost 4 bases, leaving 7 bases of the junction unmatched. CDR3 DNA sequence: TGTGCCAGCAGCTACGGACTAGCGGAGTCTAATGAGCAGTTCTTC. Amino acid sequence: CASSYGLAESNEQFF.

This clonotype has a count of ten or more. V and J are TRBV12-3 or TRBV12-4 and TRBJ1-5; D unclear. The CDR3 contains 12 residues. V lost 5 bases and J lost 5, with 7 bases in between. The CDR3 here is CASSLYHQPQHF. The DNA for the CDR3 is TGTGCCAGCAGTCTTTATCATCAGCCCCAGCATTTT.

J is TRBJ2-1 and V is TRBV30, with 12 bases that match TRBD2. Germline CDR1 and CDR2: GTSNPN and SVGIG (reference sequence). The CDR3 is made up of 15 amino acids. V lost 7 bases, J lost 6 bases, and 10 bases stayed unmatched. The CDR3 loop reads CASRLAGVRGNEQFF. The DNA for the CDR3 is TGTGCCTCCCGACTAGCGGGAGTGAGAGGCAATGAGCAGTTCTTC.

This clonotype was recorded at least ten times. The chain combines TRBV6-5 with TRBJ2-2; D unresolved. CDR3 length: 14 amino acids. V was shortened by 0 bases and J by 7 bases, with 9 bases between the two germline ends. Germline V CDR1 and CDR2: MNHEY, SVGAGI. The CDR3 nucleotides are TGTGCCAGCAGTTACTCGTTCTTCGGCGGGGAGCTGTTTTTT. Translating gives CASSYSFFGGELFF.

The rearrangement joins TRBV28 to TRBJ2-7; tentatively, D is TRBD1 or TRBD2 (5 bases each). CDR3 length: 13 amino acids. With 8 bases removed from V and 5 bases from J, the gap between germline ends came to 16 bases. CDR1 is MDHEN, CDR2 SYDVKM, per germline. The CDR3 protein is CASRGGGFDEQYF. The CDR3 DNA follows: TGTGCCAGCCGGGGTGGGGGTTTCGACGAGCAGTACTTC.

CDR3 coding DNA: TGTGCCAGCACCGGTGGTAGCGGGGGGACCTTTAGCACAGATACGCAGTATTTT. Protein product: CASTGGSGGTFSTDTQYF. V is TRBV25-1 and J is TRBJ2-3; 10 positions match TRBD2. Germline CDR1 and CDR2: MGHDK and SYGVNS. V gave up 7 bases and J gave up 0 bases; unmatched junction bases: 13. This CDR3 comprises 18 residues.

This clonotype occurred many times. V is TRBV20-1 and J is TRBJ1-6; D unclear. This CDR3 contains 13 residues. Germline V gene lookup returns CDR1 DFQATT and CDR2 SNEGSKA (reference sequence). V was pared by 4 bases and J by 10 bases, with 14 bases between. This CDR3 is CSAIDKARSPLHF. Here the CDR3 DNA reads TGCAGTGCTATCGACAAGGCGAGGTCACCCCTCCACTTT.

This clonotype was observed at least ten times. J is TRBJ2-1 and V is TRBV20-1; D is ambiguous. The CDR3 consists of 13 residues. Germline V lookup: CDR1 DFQATT, CDR2 SNEGSKA (reference sequence). V was shortened by 4 bases and J by 9 bases, with 16 bases between the two germline ends. The CDR3 loop is CSAKLPTLSEQFF. The CDR3 nucleotides read TGCAGTGCTAAATTACCCACGTTGAGTGAGCAGTTCTTC.

This clonotype turned up a few times. This sequence joins TRBV7-3 and TRBJ2-7; tentatively, D is TRBD1 or TRBD2 (5 bases each). This CDR3 is built from 13 residues. V was clipped by 5 bases and J by 6 bases, with 14 bases between them. Germline V gene sequence: CDR1 SGHTA, CDR2 FQGTGA. CDR3 sequence: CASSRGTTGEQYF. As DNA, the CDR3 is TGTGCCAGCAGCAGAGGGACGACTGGCGAGCAGTACTTC.

There are many counts of this clonotype. The chain combines TRBV10-2 with TRBJ2-3, with a tentative D call TRBD2 (5 bases). The CDR3 is 13 amino acids. V was shortened by 6 bases and J by 3 bases, with 10 bases between the two germline ends. Germline V CDR1 and CDR2: WSHSY, SAAADI. CDR3 sequence reads: CASSRGITDTQYF. CDR3 DNA sequence: TGCGCCAGCAGCCGGGGAATTACAGATACGCAGTATTTT.

This clonotype was counted many times. The chain joins TRBV5-1 to TRBJ2-7, with 11 nucleotides matching TRBD2. V trimming: 2 bases; J trimming: 6 bases; junction bases outside the gene matches: 7. The CDR3 length is 15 residues. The V gene's germline CDR1 is SGHRS and CDR2 YFSETQ. CDR3 bases: TGCGCCAGCAGCTTCAAGACTAGCGGGGCGGGCGAGCAGTACTTC. As protein: CASSFKTSGAGEQYF. Full variable domain (rest looked up from reference TRBV5-1 and TRBJ2-7): KAGVTQTPRYLIKTRGQQVTLSCSPISGHRSVSWYQQTPGQGLQFLFEYFSETQRNKGNFPGRFSGRQFSNSRSEMNVSTLELGDSALYLCASSFKTSGAGEQYFGPGTRLTVT.

Comments on this clonotype: A much larger clone lies one base from this, so it may be a read error. The V and J genes are TRBV5-1 and TRBJ2-2, with TRBD2 identical over 8 bases. This CDR3 spans 18 amino acids. The germline V gene encodes CDR1 SGHRS and CDR2 YFSETQ. CDR3 nucleotides: TGCGCCAGCAGCTTGGCCGGGACTAGAAATCTGTGGAGCGGGGAGCTGGTTTTT. This translates into CASSLAGTRNLWSGELVF.

CDR3 loop: CASSARSATADTQYF. The CDR3 DNA follows: TGTGCCAGCAGCGCTAGAAGTGCGACGGCAGATACGCAGTATTTT. The genes are TRBV9 and TRBJ2-3, with unresolved D. Germline values: CDR1 SGDLS, CDR2 YYNGEE. The CDR3 length is 15 residues. Trimming stripped 3 bases from V and 4 bases from J, with 15 bases between.

This clonotype counts as medium-sized (0.01 to 0.1%). The V call is TRBV11-2, the J call TRBJ2-1; TRBD2 is a possible D gene (5 bases). V shed 1 base and J shed 7 bases, with 8 bases lying between them. The CDR3 length is 13 residues. Germline CDR1 SGHAT, CDR2 FQNNGV. The CDR3 spells CASSLGEWNEQFF. CDR3 coding DNA: TGTGCCAGCAGCTTAGGGGAGTGGAATGAGCAGTTCTTC. Drawing the rest from reference TRBV11-2 and TRBJ2-1, the complete variable domain is EAGVAQSPRYKIIEKRQSVAFWCNPISGHATLYWYQQILGQGPKLLIQFQNNGVVDDSQLPKDRFSAERLKGVDSTLKIQPAKLEDSAVYLCASSLGEWNEQFFGPGTRLTVL.

This clonotype has just a few counts. The chain couples TRBV6-1 to TRBJ2-6; the D call may be TRBD1 or TRBD2 (5 bases each). The germline V and J ends were trimmed by 2 bases and 4 bases, with 33 bases remaining between them. The CDR3 length is 23 residues. CDR1 is MNHNS and CDR2 is SASEGT in the germline V gene. CDR3 residues: CASSEPELMSIRDRLRGANVLTF. The CDR3 DNA reads as TGTGCCAGCAGTGAACCTGAATTAATGTCAATCCGGGACCGCCTAAGAGGGGCCAACGTCCTGACTTTC.

The V gene is TRBV27, the J gene TRBJ2-7; no firm D call. This CDR3 is built from 14 residues. V lost 5 bases and J 5 bases, leaving 16 bases between the germline ends. Germline V gene sequence: CDR1 MNHEY, CDR2 SMNVEV (reference sequence). The CDR3 is CASSARTTGHEQYF. The CDR3 nucleotides read TGTGCCAGCAGTGCCCGGACCACGGGCCACGAGCAGTACTTC.

This clonotype was seen many times. The V and J genes are TRBV13 and TRBJ1-1; D gene unclear. The CDR3 extends over 13 amino acids. CDR1 is PRHDT, CDR2 FYEKMQ, per germline (reference sequence). V shed 3 bases and J shed 3 bases, with 8 bases lying between them. The CDR3 DNA follows: TGTGCCAGCAGCTTGATCTTGGACACTGAAGCTTTCTTT. It codes for CASSLILDTEAFF.

This clonotype was found many times. V gene TRBV5-1 combines with J gene TRBJ2-7; 9 bases fit TRBD2. The CDR3 length is 15 residues. V was pared by 2 bases and J by 4 bases, with 7 bases of the junction left unmatched. CDR1 is SGHRS, CDR2 YFSETQ, per germline. CDR3 sequence: CASSLEGTSRYEQYF. The CDR3 DNA follows: TGCGCCAGCAGCTTAGAAGGGACTAGCAGGTACGAGCAGTACTTC.